This paragraph reports one T cell receptor beta chain. 60 Vbeta and 13 Jbeta primers were used in PCR. Libraries were prepared by immunoSEQ multiplex PCR; TCRdb keeps only in-frame clonotypes and omits some of them. This sample has fewer than 250,000 clones; around 86% occur once, and the top ten carry 1% to 1.5%. The sample belongs to a study of cytomegalovirus exposure and HLA in healthy donors. CDR3 length: 13 residues. Germline CDR1 is MDHEN and CDR2 is SYDVKM. This clonotype originated in a man aged 30-40 years in good health and CMV-seronegative. The sample comprised PBMCs. The J gene is TRBJ1-1, the V gene TRBV28; 12 bases map to TRBD1. Here the CDR3 DNA reads TGTGTGGGACAGGGGGCGATGGGCACTGAAGCTTTCTTT. Its translation is CVGQGAMGTEAFF.